This is a list of T cell receptor beta chains from one sample in a study of blood T cell repertoires in COVID-19. Clones were sequenced by immunoSEQ multiplex PCR, and TCRdb holds only the in-frame ones, with some missing. Of some 170,000 clones listed, 76% are singletons. Material for sequencing was peripheral blood. These receptors all come from a woman between 45 and 60 years old with active or convalescent COVID-19. Each CDR3 is given with its conserved first and last residue. D genes are given only for firm matches. Clone size is stated in some rows and not others, as once, few, many or a class when expanded.

v_gene	j_gene	d_gene	abundance	CDR3aa	CDR3nt
TRBV7-9	TRBJ2-5	-	-	CASSFPQGRETQYF	TGTGCCAGCAGCTTTCCCCAGGGGAGAGAGACCCAGTACTTC
TRBV7-2	TRBJ1-6	-	-	CASSLEGTSSYNSPLHF	TGTGCCAGCAGCTTAGAGGGGACAAGCTCCTATAATTCACCCCTCCACTTT
TRBV6-6	TRBJ2-5	-	-	CATGPTRETQYF	TGTGCCACGGGTCCGACGCGGGAGACCCAGTACTTC
TRBV30	TRBJ2-5	-	-	CAWSGRSQETQYF	TGTGCCTGGAGTGGGAGGAGCCAAGAGACCCAGTACTTC
TRBV19	TRBJ1-5	TRBD1	-	CASSRTGNNQPQHF	TGTGCCAGTAGTAGGACAGGGAACAATCAGCCCCAGCATTTT
TRBV6-6	TRBJ1-2	TRBD1	-	CASSGFGTGVHYGYTF	TGTGCCAGCAGTGGCTTCGGGACAGGGGTCCACTATGGCTACACCTTC
TRBV6-2/TRBV6-3	TRBJ2-6	-	-	CASSAGARGANVLTF	TGTGCCAGCAGCGCTGGGGCGAGAGGGGCCAACGTCCTGACTTTC
TRBV28	TRBJ2-7	TRBD2	once	CASSPSGRPAYEQYF	TGTGCCAGCAGCCCTAGCGGGAGGCCCGCCTACGAGCAGTACTTC
TRBV30	TRBJ1-1	-	-	CAWSGGRNTEAFF	TGTGCCTGGAGTGGGGGCCGGAACACTGAAGCTTTCTTT
TRBV15	TRBJ2-6	TRBD1	many	CATSSRRDRASGANVLTF	TGTGCCACCAGCTCGCGCCGGGACAGGGCCTCTGGGGCCAACGTCCTGACTTTC
TRBV7-2	TRBJ2-2	-	-	CASSIQGTGELFF	TGTGCCAGCAGCATCCAGGGCACCGGGGAGCTGTTTTTT
TRBV7-3	TRBJ2-2	-	-	CASSLRGGAVNTGELFF	TGTGCCAGCAGCTTAAGGGGTGGGGCGGTGAACACCGGGGAGCTGTTTTTT
TRBV10-1	TRBJ2-7	TRBD2	-	CASSDPPGLATLYEQYF	TGCGCCAGCAGTGACCCCCCGGGACTAGCGACACTCTACGAGCAGTACTTC
TRBV28	TRBJ1-2	TRBD1	few	CASSSTGTGDGYGYTF	TGTGCCAGCAGTTCGACAGGGACAGGGGACGGCTATGGCTACACCTTC
TRBV19	TRBJ1-2	-	-	CASNDPGYGYTF	TGTGCCAGTAATGACCCGGGGTATGGCTACACCTTC
TRBV24-1	TRBJ1-5	-	-	CATSDRQPQHF	TGTGCCACCAGTGATCGTCAGCCCCAGCATTTT
TRBV7-2	TRBJ2-3	-	-	CASSTGGDHTDTQYF	TGTGCCAGCAGCACAGGCGGGGACCACACAGATACGCAGTATTTT
TRBV6-5	TRBJ2-1	TRBD1	-	CASLGQGDNEQFF	TGTGCCAGTCTCGGACAGGGGGACAATGAGCAGTTCTTC
TRBV14	TRBJ1-2	-	-	CASSPTGRDYGYTF	TGTGCCAGCAGCCCGACAGGTCGGGATTATGGCTACACCTTC
TRBV27	TRBJ2-3	TRBD2	-	CASSFRVETSGVSDTQYF	TGTGCCAGCAGTTTTCGAGTTGAGACTAGCGGGGTTTCGGATACGCAGTATTTT
TRBV28	TRBJ2-2	-	-	CASSPPTGELFF	TGTGCCAGCAGCCCTCCCACCGGGGAGCTGTTTTTT
TRBV7-8	TRBJ1-2	TRBD1	-	CASSRGQGGNINYGYTF	TGTGCCAGCAGCCGCGGACAGGGGGGCAATATTAACTATGGCTACACCTTC
TRBV7-2	TRBJ1-2	-	-	CASSSTGRPVYGYTF	TGTGCCAGCAGCTCCACAGGGAGACCTGTCTATGGCTACACCTTC
TRBV4-2	TRBJ2-1	-	-	CASSQPDPRPTGNEQFF	TGTGCCAGCAGCCAACCCGACCCTCGACCCACAGGGAATGAGCAGTTCTTC
TRBV27	TRBJ1-2	TRBD1	-	CASSLSGGIYGYTF	TGTGCCAGCAGTTTATCAGGGGGCATCTATGGCTACACCTTC
TRBV9	TRBJ2-3	-	-	CASSTLAGKGTQYF	TGTGCCAGCAGCACACTAGCTGGAAAGGGTACGCAGTATTTT
TRBV10-3	TRBJ1-6	TRBD1	-	CAISPDRGHNSPLHF	TGTGCCATCAGTCCGGACAGGGGCCATAATTCACCCCTCCACTTT
TRBV4-3	TRBJ1-2	TRBD1	-	CASSHTPGQGKFGYTF	TGCGCCAGCAGCCACACTCCGGGACAGGGAAAGTTTGGCTACACCTTC
TRBV30	TRBJ2-3	-	-	CAWSAPGLGTQYF	TGTGCCTGGAGTGCCCCGGGACTCGGTACGCAGTATTTT
TRBV5-6	TRBJ2-4	TRBD2	-	CASSRLARPQYF	TGTGCCAGCAGCCGACTAGCGCGACCTCAGTACTTC
TRBV7-9	TRBJ1-1	-	-	CASSPWDTSNTEAFF	TGTGCCAGCAGCCCGTGGGACACCAGTAACACTGAAGCTTTCTTT
TRBV19	TRBJ1-1	TRBD1	-	CASVTGGGGTEAFF	TGTGCCAGCGTAACAGGGGGGGGAGGCACTGAAGCTTTCTTT
TRBV27	TRBJ1-2	-	-	CASSLSGRGLGYTF	TGTGCCAGCAGTTTATCAGGCAGGGGTTTGGGCTACACCTTC
TRBV2	TRBJ1-6	-	-	CASSVQGLDSPLHF	TGTGCCAGCAGTGTCCAGGGTTTGGATTCACCCCTCCACTTT
TRBV27	TRBJ2-3	TRBD2	-	CASSLPKEYSGRSTDTQYF	TGTGCCAGCAGTTTGCCGAAAGAATATAGCGGGAGGAGCACAGATACGCAGTATTTT
TRBV7-7	TRBJ2-2	TRBD1	-	CASSSGTAQQAGELFF	TGTGCCAGCAGCTCCGGGACAGCGCAACAGGCCGGGGAGCTGTTTTTT
TRBV7-3	TRBJ1-4	-	-	CASRFTPVHLEKLFF	TGTGCCAGCAGGTTCACGCCGGTCCACCTTGAAAAACTGTTTTTT
TRBV10-3	TRBJ1-1	TRBD1	-	CATLRTDRGATEAFF	TGTGCCACTCTAAGAACGGACAGGGGTGCGACTGAAGCTTTCTTT